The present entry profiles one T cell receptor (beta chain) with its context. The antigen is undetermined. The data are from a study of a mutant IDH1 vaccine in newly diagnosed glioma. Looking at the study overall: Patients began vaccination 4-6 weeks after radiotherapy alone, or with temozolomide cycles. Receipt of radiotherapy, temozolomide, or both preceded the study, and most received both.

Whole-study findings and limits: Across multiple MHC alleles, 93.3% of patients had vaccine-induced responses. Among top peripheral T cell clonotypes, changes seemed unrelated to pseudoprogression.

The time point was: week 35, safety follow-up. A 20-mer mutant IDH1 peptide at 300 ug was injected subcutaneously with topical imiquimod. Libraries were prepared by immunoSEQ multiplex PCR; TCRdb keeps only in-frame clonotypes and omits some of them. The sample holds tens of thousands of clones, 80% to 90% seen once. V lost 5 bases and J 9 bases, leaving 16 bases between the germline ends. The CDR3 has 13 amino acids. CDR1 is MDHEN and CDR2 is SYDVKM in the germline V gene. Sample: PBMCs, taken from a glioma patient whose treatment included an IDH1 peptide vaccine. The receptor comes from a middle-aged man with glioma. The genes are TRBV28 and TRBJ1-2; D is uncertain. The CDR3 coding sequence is TGTGCCAGCAGTATACCCGACAAGCCCAGCTACACCTTC. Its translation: CASSIPDKPSYTF.